The T cell receptor beta chain described here comes from a study of blood T cell repertoires in COVID-19. At the level of the study: Italy, Spain and the United States were the sources of the convalescent and acute COVID-19 samples. Sources were T cells, B-cell-depleted T cells, or PBMCs; the material itself was cDNA or gDNA.

Using immunoSEQ multiplex PCR, the repertoire was profiled, and TCRdb retains in-frame clones only, with some absent. This sample yields some 97,000 clones, of which around 86% are seen a single time; roughly 2.6% belongs to the top ten. The participants were between roughly 18 and 100 years old and came from 20 to 30 US areas. Allocation to cohorts depended on clinical history reported by the participants. The CDR3 totals 13 residues. Germline loops: CDR1 SGHRS, CDR2 YFSETQ. V dropped 4 bases and J dropped 4 bases, with 12 bases sitting between them. Sequencing was performed on PBMCs or T cells enriched from blood (not recorded which). The origin of this receptor is a woman in her 50s who had recovered from COVID-19. The chain combines TRBV5-1 with TRBJ2-7; D might be TRBD1 (6 bases). Here the CDR3 reads CASSRTGNYEQYF. The CDR3, as DNA: TGCGCCAGCAGCAGAACAGGGAATTACGAGCAGTACTTC.